A single sample is the source of the 11 T cell receptor beta chains below, sequenced in a study of PD-L1 blockade in urothelial cancer. Sequencing used immunoSEQ multiplex PCR; TCRdb keeps in-frame clones, though not all of them. The sample holds around 26,000 clones, less than 85% seen once. Noted time point: peripheral blood 6 weeks after treatment start. The sequencing here drew on PBMCs, taken around atezolizumab (anti-PD-L1) treatment. The receptors shown here come from a man aged 65 to 85 with urothelial cancer.

The chain employs TRBV11-3 and TRBJ2-5, with 10 nucleotides matching TRBD2. Trimming took 0 bases from V and 5 from J; bases not matched to a gene: 9. The CDR3 length is 17 residues. Germline CDR1 reads SGHNT; CDR2 reads YENEEA. CDR3 coding DNA: TGTGCCAGCAGCTTAGAAGCGGGAGGGCCTCAGTCGGAGACCCAGTACTTC. Translated: CASSLEAGGPQSETQYF.

The CDR3 sequence: CASSRTGEANYGYTF. The CDR3 region has the DNA TGCGCCAGCAGCCGGACAGGGGAAGCTAACTATGGCTACACCTTC. The V gene is TRBV5-1, the J gene TRBJ1-2; 9 bases map to TRBD1. Germline V lookup: CDR1 SGHRS, CDR2 YFSETQ. This CDR3 is 15 amino acids long. The J segment lost 0 bases and the V segment lost 4 bases, leaving 4 bases of the junction unmatched.

This clone is labeled medium-sized. The chain links TRBV7-9 to TRBJ1-4; the match to TRBD1 covers 8 bases. V gave up 4 bases and J gave up 1 base; unmatched junction bases: 5. The CDR3 totals 16 residues. Germline V gene lookup returns CDR1 SEHNR and CDR2 FQNEAQ (reference sequence). The CDR3 sequence is CASSYPRGRTNEKLFF. DNA of the CDR3: TGTGCCAGCAGCTACCCCAGGGGGCGAACTAATGAAAAACTGTTTTTT.

The CDR3 DNA is TGTGCCAGCAGTTTATACAGCTCTGGGGCCAACGTCCTGACTTTC. It specifies CASSLYSSGANVLTF. V is TRBV28 and J is TRBJ2-6; no clear D gene. This CDR3 spans 15 amino acids. Trimming removed 1 base at V and 0 bases at J, with 4 bases between. Germline V lookup: CDR1 MDHEN, CDR2 SYDVKM.

V gene TRBV5-5 combines with J gene TRBJ2-2; 11 bases map to TRBD1. With V trimmed by 0 bases and J by 5 bases, 6 bases remained unmatched. Germline V gene sequence: CDR1 SGHKS, CDR2 YYEKEE (reference sequence). This CDR3 comprises 17 residues. The CDR3 nucleotides are TGTGCCAGCAGCTTGGTACCGGGACAGGGGGTTACCGGGGAGCTGTTTTTT. Translated: CASSLVPGQGVTGELFF.

V usage is TRBV18 and J usage is TRBJ2-3; D unclear. V was clipped by 3 bases and J by 5 bases, with 9 bases between them. Germline loops: CDR1 KGHSH, CDR2 LQKENI. The CDR3 consists of 13 residues. The CDR3 sequence is CASSPPSVDTQYF. The CDR3 DNA is TGTGCCAGCTCACCCCCCAGTGTAGATACGCAGTATTTT.

The rearrangement joins TRBV21-1 to TRBJ1-5. TRBV21-1 is given as a pseudogene. CDR3 size: 14 residues. The CDR3 sequence: CASSKAGRGQPQHF. The CDR3 coding sequence is TGTGCCAGCAGCAAAGCGGGGAGGGGTCAGCCCCAGCATTTT.

This chain links TRBV5-6 with TRBJ1-1, with D hard to call. V dropped 4 bases and J dropped 1 base, with 14 bases sitting between them. The CDR3 contains 15 residues. Per the germline V gene, CDR1 is SGHDT and CDR2 is YYEEEE. CDR3 DNA sequence: TGTGCCAGCAGCCCCAGGAGGAACGGGAACACTGAAGCTTTCTTT. This sequence encodes CASSPRRNGNTEAFF.

The rearrangement links TRBV19 to TRBJ2-1, with a tentative D call TRBD2 (5 bases). The CDR3 length is 14 residues. Looked up from germline, CDR1 is LNHDA and CDR2 is SQIVND (reference sequence). The ends were cut back, 3 bases at V and 9 bases at J, with 15 bases in the middle. This chain's CDR3 is CASSMSGPWGEQFF. DNA of the CDR3: TGTGCCAGTAGTATGAGCGGACCTTGGGGTGAGCAGTTCTTC. Drawing the rest from reference TRBV19 and TRBJ2-1, the complete variable domain is DGGITQSPKYLFRKEGQNVTLSCEQNLNHDAMYWYRQDPGQGLRLIYYSQIVNDFQKGDIAEGYSVSREKKESFPLTVTSAQKNPTAFYLCASSMSGPWGEQFFGPGTRLTVL.

The rearrangement uses TRBV7-9 and TRBJ2-2, with TRBD1 identical over 8 bases. The CDR3 is made up of 15 amino acids. The trim removed 6 bases at V and 3 bases at J, leaving 6 bases unmatched. CDR1 is SEHNR, CDR2 FQNEAQ, per germline (reference sequence). In DNA form, the CDR3 reads TGTGCCAGCAGTCCCGGGACAGGAGACACCGGGGAGCTGTTTTTT. Its protein is CASSPGTGDTGELFF.

This clone was seen a few times. The V and J genes are TRBV5-1 and TRBJ2-5; perhaps TRBD2 as D (5 bases). Germline values: CDR1 SGHRS, CDR2 YFSETQ. Trimming removed 4 bases at V and 6 bases at J, with 19 bases between. The CDR3 contains 15 residues. The CDR3 DNA sequence: TGCGCCAGCAGCCCGGAGGTGGGTAGCTTGAAGACCCAGTACTTC. The encoded protein is CASSPEVGSLKTQYF.